The 7 T cell receptor beta chains in this list originate from one sample, sequenced in a study of OX40 agonist ivuxolimab in advanced cancers. Clones were read by immunoSEQ multiplex PCR, and TCRdb kept only the in-frame ones, dropping some. The data contain 55,000 to 80,000 clones, about 90% of them singletons. The sequencing used CD4+ or CD8+ T cells sorted from blood, collected in a trial of the OX40 agonist ivuxolimab. These receptors all come from an adult with an advanced solid tumor such as melanoma, head and neck, liver or kidney cancer.

The chain has TRBV21-1 and TRBJ2-5; TRBD2 is the table's D call and was not checked against the DNA. TRBV21-1 constitutes a pseudogene. The CDR3 contains 19 residues. The CDR3 is CASSKGCIAGGPGLETQYF. The CDR3 DNA follows: TGTGCCAGCAGCAAAGGGTGTATAGCGGGAGGGCCGGGGTTGGAGACCCAGTACTTC.

The gene calls are TRBV12-5 and TRBJ2-5; no firm D call. V gave up 1 base and J gave up 2 bases, with 11 bases separating them. CDR3 length: 15 residues. CDR1 and CDR2 from the germline V gene are LGHNT and FRNRAP. The CDR3 DNA reads as TGTGCTAGTGGTTTGGCCAAAAGTGGGCAAGAGACCCAGTACTTC. This codes for CASGLAKSGQETQYF. The full variable domain, rest sourced from reference TRBV12-5 and TRBJ2-5, is DARVTQTPRHKVTEMGQEVTMRCQPILGHNTVFWYRQTMMQGLELLAYFRNRAPLDDSGMPKDRFSAEMPDATLATLKIQPSEPRDSAVYFCASGLAKSGQETQYFGPGTRLLVL.

The rearrangement uses TRBV7-9 and TRBJ1-1; D ambiguous. This CDR3 spans 13 amino acids. Germline CDR1 is SEHNR and CDR2 is FQNEAQ (reference sequence). The V gene lost 8 bases and the J gene lost 1 base, with 11 bases spanning the gap. CDR3 loop: CASAGLTNTEAFF. DNA for the CDR3: TGTGCCAGCGCGGGGTTGACGAACACTGAAGCTTTCTTT. Looking up the rest from reference TRBV7-9 and TRBJ1-1 gives the full variable domain: DTGVSQNPRHKITKRGQNVTFRCDPISEHNRLYWYRQTLGQGPEFLTYFQNEAQLEKSRLLSDRFSAERPKGSFSTLEIQRTEQGDSAMYLCASAGLTNTEAFFGQGTRLTVV.

The CDR3 reads CASSSQGSGANVLTF. In DNA, the CDR3 is TGCGCCAGCAGCTCGCAGGGAAGTGGGGCCAACGTCCTGACTTTC. The gene calls are TRBV5-1 and TRBJ2-6; D perhaps matches TRBD1 (5 bases). The CDR3 sequence is 15 residues long. V was trimmed by 3 bases and J by 3 bases, leaving 10 bases between them. Germline V gene sequence: CDR1 SGHRS, CDR2 YFSETQ. Full variable domain (outside the CDR3, taken from reference TRBV5-1 and TRBJ2-6): KAGVTQTPRYLIKTRGQQVTLSCSPISGHRSVSWYQQTPGQGLQFLFEYFSETQRNKGNFPGRFSGRQFSNSRSEMNVSTLELGDSALYLCASSSQGSGANVLTFGAGSRLTVL.

The rearrangement links TRBV4-1 to TRBJ2-2; a weak D match, TRBD1 (6 bases). In germline, CDR1 is MGHRA, CDR2 YSYEKL. V lost 2 bases and J lost 1, with 11 bases in between. This CDR3 has 16 amino acids. The DNA of the CDR3 is TGCGCCAGCAGCCAAACCGACAGGAGGAACACCGGGGAGCTGTTTTTT. Encoded protein: CASSQTDRRNTGELFF.

The gene calls are TRBV29-1 and TRBJ1-1, with TRBD1 matching 7 bases. Per the germline V gene, CDR1 is SQVTM and CDR2 is ANQGSEA. V shed 7 bases, J shed 2 bases, and the junction held 10 bases outside the gene matches. The CDR3 runs 14 residues. The CDR3 DNA is TGCAGCGCCATCGGGACAGTTCTAAACACTGAAGCTTTCTTT. Translated, it gives CSAIGTVLNTEAFF.

The rearrangement joins TRBV5-1 to TRBJ1-4; D is undetermined. V lost 4 bases to trimming and J lost 4 bases, with 14 bases between them. The CDR3 consists of 15 residues. Per the germline V gene, CDR1 is SGHRS and CDR2 is YFSETQ. In nucleotides, the CDR3 is TGCGCCAGCAGCCCCACCCTGACGGTTAATGAAAAACTGTTTTTT. Translating it yields CASSPTLTVNEKLFF. Full variable domain (remainder filled in from reference TRBV5-1 and TRBJ1-4): KAGVTQTPRYLIKTRGQQVTLSCSPISGHRSVSWYQQTPGQGLQFLFEYFSETQRNKGNFPGRFSGRQFSNSRSEMNVSTLELGDSALYLCASSPTLTVNEKLFFGSGTQLSVL.